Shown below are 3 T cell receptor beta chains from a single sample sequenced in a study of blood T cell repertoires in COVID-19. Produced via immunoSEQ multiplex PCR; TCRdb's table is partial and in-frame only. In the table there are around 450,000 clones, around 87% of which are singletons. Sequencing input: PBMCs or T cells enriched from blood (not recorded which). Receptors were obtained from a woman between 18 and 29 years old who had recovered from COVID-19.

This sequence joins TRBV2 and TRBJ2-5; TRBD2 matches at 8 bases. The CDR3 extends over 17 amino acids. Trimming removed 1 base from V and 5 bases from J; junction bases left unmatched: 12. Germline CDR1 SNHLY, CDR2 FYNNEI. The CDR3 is CASSEGLTSGRGETQYF. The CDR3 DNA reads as TGTGCCAGCAGTGAAGGACTCACTAGCGGCCGAGGGGAGACCCAGTACTTC.

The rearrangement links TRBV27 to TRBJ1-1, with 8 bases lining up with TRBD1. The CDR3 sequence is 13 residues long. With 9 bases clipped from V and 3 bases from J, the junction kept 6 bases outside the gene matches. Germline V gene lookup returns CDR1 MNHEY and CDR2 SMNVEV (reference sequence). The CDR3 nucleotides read TGTGCCAGGGCAGGGGGCGCGGACACTGAAGCTTTCTTT. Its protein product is CARAGGADTEAFF.

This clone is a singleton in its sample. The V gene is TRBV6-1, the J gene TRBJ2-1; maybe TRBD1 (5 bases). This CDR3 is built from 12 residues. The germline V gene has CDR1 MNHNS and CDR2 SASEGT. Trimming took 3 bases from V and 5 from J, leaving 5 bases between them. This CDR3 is CASSETDNEQFF. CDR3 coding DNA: TGTGCCAGCAGTGAGACAGACAATGAGCAGTTCTTC.